The sequence of this TCR beta chain was determined in a study of blood T cell repertoires in COVID-19. Across the whole study: Acute and convalescent COVID-19 specimens originated in the United States, Italy and Spain. Sources were T cells, B-cell-depleted T cells, or PBMCs; the material itself was cDNA or gDNA.

The V segment lost 4 bases and the J segment 7 bases; nucleotides outside the gene matches: 8. The CDR3 contains 16 residues. Per germline, CDR1 SGDLS and CDR2 YYNGEE. In the original workflow: Nucleated cell number was recorded as an estimate derived from reference gene primer amplification. TCRdb keeps only in-frame clones here, not all; method: immunoSEQ multiplex PCR. V, J and clone size are those of that table, while D and trimming were read from the DNA. The sample shows 140,000 to 150,000 clones, around 82% of them seen only once. The clonotype was recovered from a man in his sixties with active or convalescent COVID-19. The sample taken for sequencing was peripheral blood. V gene TRBV9 combines with J gene TRBJ2-2, with 12 bases matching TRBD2. The CDR3 loop is CASSPRLAGAVGELFF. The CDR3 region has the DNA TGTGCCAGCAGCCCCAGACTAGCGGGAGCGGTCGGGGAGCTGTTTTTT.